This T cell receptor (beta chain) emerged from a study of Graves' ophthalmopathy and Graves' hyperthyroidism. Amplification of TCR beta CDR3 regions used RNA transcripts. Amplification began with first-round RT-PCR using HTBI primers, then second-round multiplex PCR was performed. TCRdb ran MiXCR on the multiplex PCR reads and lists one entry per CDR3 protein. The sample has over a million distinct CDR3 sequences; 35% to 40% are singletons. Hyperthyroidism patients were newly diagnosed, under 2 months' duration, aged 18 to 65. Diagnosis relied on clinical symptoms, serum thyroxine, TRAb, thyroid ultrasound and orbital computed tomography. What was sequenced was peripheral blood or thyroid tissue (not recorded which). This clonotype originated in an adult man with Graves' hyperthyroidism.

The CDR3 protein is CAWMRIRETQYF. CDR3 nucleotide sequence: TGTGCCTGGATGAGGATCCGGGAGACCCAGTACTTC. This chain connects TRBV30 to TRBJ2-5, with D unresolved. V shed 4 bases and J shed 5 bases, with 11 bases lying between them. This CDR3 spans 12 amino acids. Germline-derived CDR1 and CDR2 are GTSNPN and SVGIG (reference sequence).